A selection of T cell receptor beta chains follows, all from one sample in a study of T cells after yellow fever vaccination. TCRdb re-analysed the 5' RACE reads in MiXCR, keeping a single row per CDR3 protein. The top ten clones hold approximately 16% of a sample with fewer than 400,000 distinct CDR3 sequences, around 6.4% of them seen once. Sequencing used PBMCs, obtained 5 days after the yellow fever booster vaccination. The receptor source for this set is a man younger than 40 who received the YFV17D yellow fever vaccine. The CDR3 runs from the conserved cysteine through the conserved F or W. Fields, in order: J gene, clone size, V gene, D gene, CDR3 DNA, CDR3 protein. The D gene is left open where the match is weak. Not every row has a clone size; where given, it reads once, few, many or a size class.

j_gene: TRBJ2-1
abundance: many
v_gene: TRBV30
d_gene: TRBD2
CDR3nt: TGTGCCTGGAGTTCCACTAGCGGCTCCAATGAGCAGTTCTTC
CDR3aa: CAWSSTSGSNEQFF

j_gene: TRBJ2-7
abundance: few
v_gene: TRBV23-1
d_gene: NA
CDR3nt: TGCGCCAGCAGTCAATTGGTTGAGAGGACGAAATGGCAGTACTTC
CDR3aa: CASSQLVERTKWQYF

j_gene: TRBJ2-5
abundance: few
v_gene: TRBV27
d_gene: NA
CDR3nt: TGTGCCAGCAGTTCTCCGGACAGATTAGGGAAGACCCAGTACTTC
CDR3aa: CASSSPDRLGKTQYF

j_gene: TRBJ2-2
abundance: few
v_gene: TRBV6-2/TRBV6-3
d_gene: TRBD1
CDR3nt: TGTGCCAGCAGTTACGGGCAGGGGGACACCGGGGAGCTGTTTTTT
CDR3aa: CASSYGQGDTGELFF

j_gene: TRBJ2-7
abundance: NA
v_gene: TRBV6-1
d_gene: NA
CDR3nt: TGTGCCAGCAGGGGGGGAGGCACGCCCTCCTACGAGCAGTACTTC
CDR3aa: CASRGGGTPSYEQYF

j_gene: TRBJ2-7
abundance: few
v_gene: TRBV20-1
d_gene: TRBD2
CDR3nt: TGCAGTGCTGACAGACTAGCGGGAGTCTACGAGCAGTACTTC
CDR3aa: CSADRLAGVYEQYF

j_gene: TRBJ2-4
abundance: many
v_gene: TRBV7-2
d_gene: NA
CDR3nt: TGTGCCAGCAGCTTTACCCCCCGAAGTGGAGAAAACATTCAGTACTTC
CDR3aa: CASSFTPRSGENIQYF

j_gene: TRBJ2-1
abundance: NA
v_gene: TRBV19
d_gene: NA
CDR3nt: TGTGCCAGTAGTATAGAGCCAGGACCTAATGAGCAGTTCTTC
CDR3aa: CASSIEPGPNEQFF

j_gene: TRBJ2-1
abundance: few
v_gene: TRBV21-1
d_gene: NA
CDR3nt: TGTGCCAGCAGCAAAGTGGGGGTTTTACTAGCGGAACCACACTACAATGAGCAGTTCTTC
CDR3aa: CASSKVGVLLAEPHYNEQFF

j_gene: TRBJ2-2
abundance: NA
v_gene: TRBV27
d_gene: TRBD1
CDR3nt: TGTGCCAGCAGTTCTCGGTACGGGACAGGGGGCGGAACCGGGGAGCTGTTTTTT
CDR3aa: CASSSRYGTGGGTGELFF

j_gene: TRBJ2-7
abundance: NA
v_gene: TRBV20-1
d_gene: TRBD2
CDR3nt: TGCAGTGCTCGTAATTCTCTAGCGGGAGGGCCCCACGAGCAGTACTTC
CDR3aa: CSARNSLAGGPHEQYF

j_gene: TRBJ2-7
abundance: few
v_gene: TRBV11-2
d_gene: NA
CDR3nt: TGTGCCAGCAGCTTACAGGGGTGGACCTACGAGCAGTACTTC
CDR3aa: CASSLQGWTYEQYF

j_gene: TRBJ2-3
abundance: many
v_gene: TRBV20-1
d_gene: NA
CDR3nt: TGCAGTGAGCTCACCCTAGGGGATACGCAGTATTTT
CDR3aa: CSELTLGDTQYF

j_gene: TRBJ2-3
abundance: many
v_gene: TRBV27
d_gene: NA
CDR3nt: TGTGCCAGCAGTCCGCGAGGTCGCGGCCAGGCAGATACGCAGTATTTT
CDR3aa: CASSPRGRGQADTQYF

j_gene: TRBJ1-1
abundance: many
v_gene: TRBV3-1
d_gene: NA
CDR3nt: TGTGCCAGCAGCCTCTTAAGCGGGGGTCCCGCTGAAGCTTTCTTT
CDR3aa: CASSLLSGGPAEAFF

j_gene: TRBJ2-3
abundance: NA
v_gene: TRBV27
d_gene: NA
CDR3nt: TGTGCCAGCAGTCCCCTCCGCAAGGATACGCAGTATTTT
CDR3aa: CASSPLRKDTQYF

j_gene: TRBJ2-7
abundance: many
v_gene: TRBV28
d_gene: TRBD1
CDR3nt: TGTGCCAGCAGACAGGGACAGGGGCCCTACGAGCAGTACTTC
CDR3aa: CASRQGQGPYEQYF

j_gene: TRBJ1-6
abundance: NA
v_gene: TRBV5-1
d_gene: NA
CDR3nt: TGCGCCAGCACCCCCGGCCAGGGTCGCTCCTATAATTCACCCCTCCACTTT
CDR3aa: CASTPGQGRSYNSPLHF

j_gene: TRBJ2-3
abundance: many
v_gene: TRBV12-3/TRBV12-4
d_gene: TRBD2
CDR3nt: TGTGCCAGCAGGGCCGGGACTAGCGCTAGCACAGATACGCAGTATTTT
CDR3aa: CASRAGTSASTDTQYF

j_gene: TRBJ2-2
abundance: NA
v_gene: TRBV3-1
d_gene: NA
CDR3nt: TGTGCCAGCAGCCAAGAACGGGGGACAAGATCCGGGGAGCTGTTTTTT
CDR3aa: CASSQERGTRSGELFF

j_gene: TRBJ2-5
abundance: few
v_gene: TRBV7-6
d_gene: TRBD1
CDR3nt: TGTGCCAGCAGCTTAGAGGGGGCGGGCCTCCGAGAGACCCAGTACTTC
CDR3aa: CASSLEGAGLRETQYF

j_gene: TRBJ2-2
abundance: few
v_gene: TRBV5-1
d_gene: NA
CDR3nt: TGCGCCAGCAGCTTGGATGCCAGGCCGAACACCGGGGAGCTGTTTTTT
CDR3aa: CASSLDARPNTGELFF

j_gene: TRBJ1-5
abundance: many
v_gene: TRBV30
d_gene: NA
CDR3nt: TGTGCCTGGAGTGGCCCGCAGGTAAAACGCAATCAGCCCCAGCATTTT
CDR3aa: CAWSGPQVKRNQPQHF

j_gene: TRBJ1-6
abundance: few
v_gene: TRBV7-8
d_gene: TRBD1
CDR3nt: TGTGCCAGCAGCTTCAACCCATCGGACAGGGGGTCGGGTTACTCACCCCTCCACTTT
CDR3aa: CASSFNPSDRGSGYSPLHF

j_gene: TRBJ2-7
abundance: many
v_gene: TRBV4-3
d_gene: NA
CDR3nt: TGCGCCAGCAGCCTCCGCTTTAGCGGTACTACCTACGAGCAGTACTTC
CDR3aa: CASSLRFSGTTYEQYF

j_gene: TRBJ2-2
abundance: NA
v_gene: TRBV29-1
d_gene: NA
CDR3nt: TGCAGCGTTGGTTTCCTCGGGGGCGGGGAGCTGTTTTTT
CDR3aa: CSVGFLGGGELFF

j_gene: TRBJ2-1
abundance: NA
v_gene: TRBV29-1
d_gene: NA
CDR3nt: TGCAGCGGAGGGGTGGACGGATACAATGAGCAGTTCTTC
CDR3aa: CSGGVDGYNEQFF

j_gene: TRBJ2-2
abundance: many
v_gene: TRBV5-1
d_gene: NA
CDR3nt: TGCGCCAGCAGCTTGTACGGCGGAGTGGGGACCGGGGAGCTGTTTTTT
CDR3aa: CASSLYGGVGTGELFF

j_gene: TRBJ2-7
abundance: NA
v_gene: TRBV20-1
d_gene: TRBD2
CDR3nt: TGCAGTGCCGCGGGAGGGAGGGCAGGACTAGCGGAGGGCTACGAGCAGTACTTC
CDR3aa: CSAAGGRAGLAEGYEQYF

j_gene: TRBJ2-1
abundance: NA
v_gene: TRBV20-1
d_gene: NA
CDR3nt: TGCAGTGCTAGGACCGGGGGACTGAACTTTCTCAATGAGCAGTTCTTC
CDR3aa: CSARTGGLNFLNEQFF

j_gene: TRBJ2-2
abundance: NA
v_gene: TRBV23-1
d_gene: TRBD1
CDR3nt: TGCGCCAGCAGCCTCCCCGCCGGACAGGGGGCGGTGACCGGGGAGCTGTTTTTT
CDR3aa: CASSLPAGQGAVTGELFF

j_gene: TRBJ2-1
abundance: few
v_gene: TRBV4-3
d_gene: NA
CDR3nt: TGCGCCAGCAGCCAAGATATGTACAGCCTCTACAATGAGCAGTTCTTC
CDR3aa: CASSQDMYSLYNEQFF

j_gene: TRBJ2-1
abundance: many
v_gene: TRBV20-1
d_gene: TRBD2
CDR3nt: TGCAGTGCTAGTAGAACTAGCGGGAGGAGGACCTACAATGAGCAGTTCTTC
CDR3aa: CSASRTSGRRTYNEQFF

j_gene: TRBJ2-1
abundance: many
v_gene: TRBV7-9
d_gene: NA
CDR3nt: TGTGCCAGCAGCTTGAGCGAGCAGTTCTTC
CDR3aa: CASSLSEQFF

j_gene: TRBJ2-1
abundance: NA
v_gene: TRBV6-4
d_gene: TRBD1
CDR3nt: TGTGCCAGCTCACCGGACAGGGGGCTCGGTGAGCAGTTCTTC
CDR3aa: CASSPDRGLGEQFF

j_gene: TRBJ2-7
abundance: many
v_gene: TRBV10-2
d_gene: NA
CDR3nt: TGCGCCAGCAGTGAGGAGGAGGGGCCCTACGAGCAGTACTTC
CDR3aa: CASSEEEGPYEQYF

j_gene: TRBJ1-2
abundance: few
v_gene: TRBV5-1
d_gene: TRBD1
CDR3nt: TGCGCCAGCAGAGGTACAGGGGGCGCCTATGGCTACACCTTC
CDR3aa: CASRGTGGAYGYTF